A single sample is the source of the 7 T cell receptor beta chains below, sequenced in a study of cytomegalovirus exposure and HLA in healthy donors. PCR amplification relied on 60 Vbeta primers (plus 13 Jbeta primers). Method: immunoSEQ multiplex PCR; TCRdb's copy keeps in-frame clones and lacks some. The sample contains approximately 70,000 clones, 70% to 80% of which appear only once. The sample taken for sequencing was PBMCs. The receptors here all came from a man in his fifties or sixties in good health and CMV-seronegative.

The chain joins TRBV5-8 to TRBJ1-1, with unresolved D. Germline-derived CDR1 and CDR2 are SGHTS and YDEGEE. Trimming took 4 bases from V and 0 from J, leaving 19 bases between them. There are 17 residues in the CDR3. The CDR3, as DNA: TGTGCCAGCAGCCGAAATTTTGTGGGCAGGATGAACACTGAAGCTTTCTTT. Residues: CASSRNFVGRMNTEAFF. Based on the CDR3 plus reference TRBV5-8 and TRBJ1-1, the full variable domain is EAGVTQSPTHLIKTRGQQATLRCSPISGHTSVYWYQQALGLGLQFLLWYDEGEERNRGNFPPRFSGRQFPNYSSELNVNALELEDSALYLCASSRNFVGRMNTEAFFGQGTRLTVV.

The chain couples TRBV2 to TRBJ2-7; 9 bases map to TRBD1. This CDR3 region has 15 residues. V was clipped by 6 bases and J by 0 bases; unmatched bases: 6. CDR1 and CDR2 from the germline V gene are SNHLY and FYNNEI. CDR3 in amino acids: CASRKDRGSSYEQYF. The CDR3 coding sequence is TGTGCCAGCAGAAAGGACAGGGGAAGCTCCTACGAGCAGTACTTC.

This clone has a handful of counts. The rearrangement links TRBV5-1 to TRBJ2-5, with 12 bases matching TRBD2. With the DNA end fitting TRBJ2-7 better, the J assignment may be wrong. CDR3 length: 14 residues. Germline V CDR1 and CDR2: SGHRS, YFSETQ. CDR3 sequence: CASSGTSGPYEQYF. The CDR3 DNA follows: TGCGCCAGCAGCGGGACTAGCGGGCCCTACGAGCAGTACTTC.

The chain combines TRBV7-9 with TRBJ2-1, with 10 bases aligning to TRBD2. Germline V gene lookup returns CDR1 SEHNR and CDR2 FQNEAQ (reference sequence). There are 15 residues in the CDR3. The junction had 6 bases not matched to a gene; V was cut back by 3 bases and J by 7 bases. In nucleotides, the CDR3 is TGTGCCAGCAGCTTCCGAGCGGGGGGGTTGAATGAGCAGTTCTTC. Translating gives CASSFRAGGLNEQFF.

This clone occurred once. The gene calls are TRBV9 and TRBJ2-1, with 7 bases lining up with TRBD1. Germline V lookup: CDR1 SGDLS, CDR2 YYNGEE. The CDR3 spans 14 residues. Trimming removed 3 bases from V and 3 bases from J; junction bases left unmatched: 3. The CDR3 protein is CASSARDSYNEQFF. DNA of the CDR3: TGTGCCAGCAGCGCCCGGGACAGCTACAATGAGCAGTTCTTC.

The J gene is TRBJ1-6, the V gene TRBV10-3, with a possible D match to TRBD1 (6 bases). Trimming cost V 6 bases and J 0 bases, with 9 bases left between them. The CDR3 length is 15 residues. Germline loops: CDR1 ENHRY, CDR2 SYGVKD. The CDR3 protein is CAIRQGNSYNSPLHF. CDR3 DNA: TGTGCCATCAGACAGGGAAACTCCTATAATTCACCCCTCCACTTT.

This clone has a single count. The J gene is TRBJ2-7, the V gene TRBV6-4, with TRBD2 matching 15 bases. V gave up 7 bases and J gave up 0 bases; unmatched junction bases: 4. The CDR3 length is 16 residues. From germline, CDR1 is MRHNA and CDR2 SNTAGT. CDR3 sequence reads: CASKGLAGGFSYEQYF. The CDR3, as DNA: TGTGCCAGCAAAGGACTAGCGGGAGGGTTCTCCTACGAGCAGTACTTC.